This record covers a single TCR beta chain. Antigen: not known. The CDR3 has 16 amino acids. Trimming pared 0 bases from V and 2 bases from J, leaving 14 bases between. Germline-derived CDR1 and CDR2 are SGHTA and FQGNSA. This sample was taken from a study of T cell repertoires in cytomegalovirus infection. About the study: CMV infection together with matching HLA type was indicated by public TCR beta signatures. Broader study findings: CMV-specific TCR beta clonotypes restricted by HLA-C were the ones dominating the ex vivo response. Carriers of CMV and the relevant HLA type were discriminated by public TCR beta frequency.

TCRdb reprocessed the reads with MiXCR, giving one entry per CDR3 protein. The top ten clones hold 58% of a sample with roughly 120,000 distinct CDR3 sequences, more than 30% of them seen once. This sequence was found in a human donor in good health (CMV status not recorded). Some clones in this sample may be carry-over from other donors' samples. The starting material was CD8+ T cells from cultured PBMCs, obtained from culture after CMV antigen stimulation. The genes are TRBV7-2 and TRBJ2-7; tentatively, D is TRBD2 (7 bases). The CDR3 region is CASSLAPAGAAYEQYF. The CDR3 DNA reads TGTGCCAGCAGCTTAGCGCCGGCGGGGGCGGCCTACGAGCAGTACTTC.